These T cell receptor beta chains were read from a single sample in a study of shared clonotypes between healthy human individuals. The data were produced by immunoSEQ multiplex PCR, yet TCRdb's version contains in-frame clones alone and is incomplete. The repertoire holds about 680,000 clones, with approximately 90% as singletons. Input material: naive CD8+ T cells sorted from blood. These receptors were taken from a man younger than 40 in good health. The conserved cysteine and the conserved F or W are not part of the CDR3 here. Clone size is stated in some rows and not others, as once, few, many or a class when expanded.

>TRBV7-2|.
ASSPGPTPDTQY
>TRBV15|.
ATSRDRFGELF
>TRBV5-1|.
ASSFGWREQETQY
>TRBV19|.
ATKEGFEQY
>TRBV10-1|.
ASSSYRGAYEQY
>TRBV19|.
ASRVAGEDEQF
>TRBV15|.
ATSGSGSLYSYEQY
>TRBV7-9|.
ASKGARGSGEAKNIQY
>TRBV25-1|.
ASSEYGTEDHYGYT
>TRBV6-1|.
ASSDFGGPETQY
>TRBV6-1|.
ASSDTTQGYTDTQY
>TRBV7-6|.
ASSLNRGDRGSNEQF
>TRBV18|.
ASSPRDTGNQPQH
>TRBV29-1|.
SVDEGIQETQY
>TRBV7-9|.
ASSPVQGLLRWGYT
>TRBV29-1|.
SALGRGVPNYGYT
>TRBV27|.
ASSFASGYEQY
>TRBV27|.
ASSFGQGPYEQY
>TRBV9|.
ASSDPGDTDTQY
>TRBV19|once
ASSIRGVSPEAF
>TRBV10-3|.
AISEVPGGSTDTQY
>TRBV5-6|.
ASNLGLAGVYEQF
>TRBV7-9|once
ASSPASARGLENTDTQY
>TRBV7-9|once
ASSLASTGSTEAF
>TRBV4-1|.
ASSQEGGTPSYEQY
>TRBV7-6|few
ASSPKAGGYEQY
>TRBV7-9|.
ASSPPNKLAGVFTQY
>TRBV7-9|.
ASSPTSGDSYEQY
>TRBV7-9|.
ASSLVTGDTQY
>TRBV7-9|.
ASSGTTGTGVYEQY
>TRBV9|.
ASSVDDSYEQY
>TRBV19|few
AGRREEKLF
>TRBV28|.
ASSGGTTPDLYEQY
>TRBV18|.
ASSPRLELGSLTGGRHNEQF
>TRBV30|.
AWRGQGNTEAF
>TRBV5-6|.
ASSLGPYSNQPQH
>TRBV7-9|once
ASRFRDDGGPSYNEQF
>TRBV4-1|.
ASSPHPGSLTDTQY
>TRBV7-2|.
ASSLSTSLGNEQF
>TRBV27|.
ASSLFGSYEQY
>TRBV6-5|.
ASSMPRPQH
>TRBV6-5|.
ASSGQGDQPQH
>TRBV7-8|.
ASSLTGEGAGGLDEQF
>TRBV19|.
ASSIEAGDTQY
>TRBV27|.
ASSSKTDPVIYEQY
>TRBV27|.
ASSVGRAIYEQY
>TRBV28|once
ASKNSGQGKNTGELF
>TRBV7-8|.
ASSLPWVAGEGQF